These 3 T cell receptor beta chains came from one sample sequenced in a study of cytomegalovirus exposure and HLA in healthy donors. PCR used 60 Vbeta primers and 13 Jbeta primers. Here immunoSEQ multiplex PCR was the method, and the copy in TCRdb shows in-frame clones only, minus some. The sample has 250,000 or so clones, around 90% seen once; the top ten hold about 1.7%. Input material: PBMCs. These receptor sequences come from a girl aged 2 to 9 in good health and CMV-seronegative.

The chain carries TRBV9 and TRBJ1-2; tentatively, D is TRBD1 (6 bases). The CDR3 has 12 amino acids. CDR1 and CDR2 (germline): SGDLS, YYNGEE. Trimming removed 1 base at V and 8 bases at J, with 9 bases between. As DNA, the CDR3 is TGTGCCAGCAGCGTATCGGGGGGCGGCTACACCTTC. Amino acids: CASSVSGGGYTF.

This clone was observed a single time. V is TRBV13 and J is TRBJ1-2, with D perhaps TRBD1 (5 bases). The length of the CDR3 is 17 residues. Per the germline V gene, CDR1 is PRHDT and CDR2 is FYEKMQ (reference sequence). The ends were cut back, 5 bases at V and 6 bases at J, with 25 bases in the middle. The DNA of the CDR3 is TGTGCCAGCAGCCCCCGTACTGCGGGGGTAGAGCCCAATGGCTACACCTTC. It codes for CASSPRTAGVEPNGYTF. The full variable domain, rest sourced from reference TRBV13 and TRBJ1-2, is AAGVIQSPRHLIKEKRETATLKCYPIPRHDTVYWYQQGPGQDPQFLISFYEKMQSDKGSIPDRFSAQQFSDYHSELNMSSLELGDSALYFCASSPRTAGVEPNGYTFGSGTRLTVV.

V gene TRBV18 combines with J gene TRBJ2-7, with TRBD2 identical over 7 bases. Germline CDR1 reads KGHSH; CDR2 reads LQKENI. The V gene end was trimmed by 1 base and the J gene end by 5 bases; junction bases not matched to a gene: 8. This CDR3 spans 15 amino acids. The CDR3 spells CASSPRSGIRNEQYF. In DNA, the CDR3 is TGTGCCAGCTCACCACGGAGCGGGATCAGGAACGAGCAGTACTTC.